The rows below give T cell receptor beta chains drawn from one sample of a study of T cells after yellow fever vaccination. One entry per CDR3 protein, called by TCRdb with MiXCR from the 5' RACE reads. The table includes a few hundred thousand distinct CDR3 sequences, less than 9.5% detected once. The source material was PBMCs, sampled about 49 days after the first yellow fever vaccination. The receptors come from a man aged 18 to 35 who received the YFV17D yellow fever vaccine. Both conserved end residues are part of each CDR3.

v_gene	j_gene	CDR3aa
TRBV24-1	TRBJ1-5	CATSAPPDGHQHF
TRBV9	TRBJ2-6	CASSVAPGASGANVLTF
TRBV27	TRBJ2-4	CASSWDSKNIQYF
TRBV4-1	TRBJ2-2	CASSQAAGRPGELFF
TRBV7-6	TRBJ2-2	CASSFAGGFTGELFF
TRBV5-4	TRBJ2-3	CASSLAAGLRTDTQYF
TRBV5-4	TRBJ1-5	CASSLGGDGNQPQHF
TRBV27	TRBJ1-6	CASRPQGGTSYNSPLHF
TRBV7-2	TRBJ2-1	CASSLWGTSNEQFF
TRBV20-1	TRBJ1-2	CSAPGQGDYGYTF
TRBV9	TRBJ2-7	CASSVATSYEQYF
TRBV7-9	TRBJ2-1	CASSWGQAPYNEQFF
TRBV4-2	TRBJ2-1	CASSGGLAENEQFF
TRBV7-9	TRBJ2-1	CASSLSNSYNEQFF
TRBV9	TRBJ2-2	CASSPSGNTGELFF
TRBV6-5	TRBJ1-2	CASSYSRLGGYTF
TRBV11-2	TRBJ2-5	CASSLGPEAGTQYF
TRBV4-2	TRBJ1-5	CASSPLLASLGQPQHF
TRBV5-1	TRBJ2-1	CASSLGGAAYNEQFF
TRBV12-3/TRBV12-4	TRBJ1-1	CASSFWAEDTEAFF